The entry below gives a single TCR beta chain sequence along with its context. Antigen specificity is unknown. These data belong to a study of cytomegalovirus exposure and HLA in healthy donors. The assay was immunoSEQ multiplex PCR, and TCRdb's table has in-frame clones only and misses some. The sample lists around 120,000 clones; around 88% were seen once. General observations from the study: Subsequent analysis showed first-cohort TCR clusters tending to co-occur in approximately 120 validation repertoires.

The CDR3 consists of 14 residues. V trimming: 2 bases; J trimming: 5 bases; junction bases outside the gene matches: 4. The germline V gene encodes CDR1 SGDLS and CDR2 YYNGEE. The TCR comes from a young man in good health and CMV-seronegative. This chain joins TRBV9 and TRBJ1-1; 9 bases agree with TRBD1. The sample was PBMCs. CDR3 bases: TGTGCCAGCAGCGTGACAGGGGGGGATACTGAAGCTTTCTTT. This codes for CASSVTGGDTEAFF. The variable domain in full, with the rest retrieved from reference TRBV9 and TRBJ1-1, is DSGVTQTPKHLITATGQRVTLRCSPRSGDLSVYWYQQSLDQGLQFLIQYYNGEERAKGNILERFSAQQFPDLHSELNLSSLELGDSALYFCASSVTGGDTEAFFGQGTRLTVV.